Here is one T cell receptor (beta chain) with its context. Its antigen is not identified. V dropped 1 base and J dropped 5; count of bases not matched to a gene: 7. The CDR3 covers 16 residues. Germline assignment: CDR1 LGHNA and CDR2 YSLEER. The data are from a study of graft-versus-host responses after intestinal transplantation. Study at large: Each patient got anti-thymocyte globulin induction, then tacrolimus and steroids for around three years. Whole-study results and caveats: Allografts from individuals with graft-donor T cell macrochimerism displayed high graft-versus-host to host-versus-graft clonal ratios. Peak levels of circulating GvH clones tracked with early post-transplant HvG declines. Recipient marrow showed GvH clones, some seen first in ileum or blood.

Sequencing was performed with immunoSEQ multiplex PCR; in TCRdb, only in-frame clones are kept and a portion is missing. The table records about 90,000 clones, approximately 95% of them present only once. This TCR was sampled from a human donor who was the organ donor for an intestinal transplant. V usage is TRBV4-3 and J usage is TRBJ2-2, with TRBD2 identical over 7 bases. The starting material was unstimulated CD8+ T cells sorted from spleen or lymph node cells, obtained before transplant. The CDR3 DNA sequence: TGCGCCAGCAGCCAAGGAGGGAGGGTTCGGACCGGGGAGCTGTTTTTT. Its translation is CASSQGGRVRTGELFF.